The 30 T cell receptor beta chains below were found in one sample sequenced in a study of identical twins. TCRdb called the 5' RACE reads again in MiXCR, with one record for every CDR3 protein. Of about 470,000 distinct CDR3 sequences listed, 20% to 25% were seen once; the top ten hold 2.9%. This same sample was also taken into another study, of T cells expressing NK-cell markers.

Material for sequencing was CD4+ T cells sorted from blood. These receptors were collected from a woman aged 18-29 years in good health.

J is TRBJ2-7 and V is TRBV6-1; D possibly matches TRBD1 or TRBD2 (5 bases each). There are 13 residues in the CDR3. CDR1 MNHNS and CDR2 SASEGT come from the germline V gene. V shed 6 bases and J shed 5 bases, with 14 bases lying between them. CDR3 nucleotides: TGTGCCAGCAGCGCGGTGGGGGTGCACGAGCAGTACTTC. Translated: CASSAVGVHEQYF.

This clonotype was seen many times. The genes are TRBV4-2 and TRBJ1-2; weak D call: TRBD1 (5 bases). Trimming took 1 base from V and 6 from J, leaving 9 bases between them. Germline V gene lookup returns CDR1 LGHNA and CDR2 YNFKEQ. The CDR3 has 13 residues. The CDR3 DNA is TGTGCCAGCAGCCAAGGCAGGGAGGATGGCTACACCTTC. Protein product: CASSQGREDGYTF.

V and J are TRBV20-1 and TRBJ1-3; D is unresolved. The CDR3 extends over 14 amino acids. V was clipped by 2 bases and J by 0 bases, with 8 bases between them. Germline loops: CDR1 DFQATT, CDR2 SNEGSKA (reference sequence). The chain's CDR3 is CSARSTSSGNTIYF. CDR3 nucleotides: TGCAGTGCTAGAAGTACAAGCTCTGGAAACACCATATATTTT.

The rearrangement links TRBV6-2 or TRBV6-3 to TRBJ2-7; D gene uncertain. This CDR3 has 12 residues. Germline values: CDR1 MNHEY, CDR2 SVGEGT. V was clipped by 5 bases and J by 3 bases, with 8 bases between them. The CDR3, as DNA: TGTGCCAGCAGTGCCGTCCTCTACGAGCAGTACTTC. It codes for CASSAVLYEQYF.

This rearrangement joins TRBV5-5 to TRBJ2-7, with TRBD2 matching 8 bases. CDR3 length equals 18 residues. The V gene's germline CDR1 is SGHKS and CDR2 YYEKEE (reference sequence). Germline trimming cut 0 bases from V and 0 bases from J; bases unmatched to any gene: 11. The DNA for the CDR3 is TGTGCCAGCAGCTTGGGAATACGCGGGGGGCCTCTCTCCTACGAGCAGTACTTC. This gives the protein CASSLGIRGGPLSYEQYF.

V usage is TRBV30 and J usage is TRBJ2-7, with D hard to call. CDR1 and CDR2 from the germline V gene are GTSNPN and SVGIG (reference sequence). The CDR3 is made up of 13 amino acids. V was pared by 1 base and J by 3 bases, with 10 bases between. The chain's CDR3 is CAWSARQNYEQYF. In DNA form, the CDR3 reads TGTGCCTGGAGTGCAAGACAAAACTACGAGCAGTACTTC.

This chain joins TRBV2 and TRBJ1-5; tentative D call: TRBD1 (5 bases). Deletions cut 8 bases from V and 7 bases from J, with 15 bases between. The CDR3 is 13 amino acids. Germline CDR1 reads SNHLY; CDR2 reads FYNNEI. The CDR3 DNA sequence: TGTGCCAGCGGTTACAGGCCACAGCAGCCCCAGCATTTT. It specifies CASGYRPQQPQHF.

V and J are TRBV9 and TRBJ2-2, with 7 bases aligning to TRBD2. This CDR3 has 15 residues. Germline V gene lookup returns CDR1 SGDLS and CDR2 YYNGEE. V was clipped by 4 bases and J by 2 bases; unmatched bases: 5. CDR3 sequence reads: CASSLSGINTGELFF. In nucleotides, the CDR3 is TGTGCCAGCAGCCTCAGCGGGATAAACACCGGGGAGCTGTTTTTT.

This clonotype was seen more than once but under ten times. The chain is built from TRBV29-1 and TRBJ2-3; 13 bases fit TRBD2. Germline CDR1 and CDR2: SQVTM and ANQGSEA. CDR3 size: 17 residues. The V gene end was trimmed by 5 bases and the J gene end by 5 bases; junction bases not matched to a gene: 13. The CDR3 sequence is CSVLGLAGPHLRDTQYF. The DNA of the CDR3 is TGCAGCGTTCTGGGACTAGCGGGACCGCACCTTAGAGATACGCAGTATTTT.

V and J are TRBV24-1 and TRBJ2-2; 9 bases are a match to TRBD1. V dropped 3 bases and J dropped 5; count of bases not matched to a gene: 3. There are 15 residues in the CDR3. CDR1 is KGHDR and CDR2 is SFDVKD in the germline V gene. The CDR3 loop reads CATSDPGQGTGELFF. The CDR3 DNA is TGTGCCACCAGTGATCCGGGACAGGGAACCGGGGAGCTGTTTTTT.

This rearrangement joins TRBV6-5 to TRBJ2-2; TRBD2 matches at 10 bases. There are 14 residues in the CDR3. Germline-derived CDR1 and CDR2 are MNHEY and SVGAGI. V was pared by 6 bases and J by 8 bases, with 6 bases of the junction left unmatched. CDR3 DNA sequence: TGTGCCAGCAGATACCCGGGACTAGCGGGGGAGCTGTTTTTT. Protein sequence: CASRYPGLAGELFF.

The chain joins TRBV5-6 to TRBJ1-1; the match to TRBD1 covers 8 bases. The V segment lost 0 bases and the J segment 0 bases; nucleotides outside the gene matches: 10. The germline CDR1 and CDR2 sequences are SGHDT and YYEEEE. The CDR3 is made up of 18 amino acids. The CDR3: CASSLAALRGRLNTEAFF. CDR3 DNA sequence: TGTGCCAGCAGCTTGGCAGCCCTCAGGGGGCGTTTGAACACTGAAGCTTTCTTT.

The CDR3 sequence: CASSPQLAGGKDTQYF. The CDR3 DNA follows: TGCGCCAGCAGCCCACAACTAGCGGGAGGGAAAGATACGCAGTATTTT. The chain joins TRBV4-3 to TRBJ2-3; the match to TRBD2 covers 13 bases. Germline V lookup: CDR1 LGHNA, CDR2 YSLEER. V was clipped by 4 bases and J by 5 bases; unmatched bases: 6. The CDR3 has 16 amino acids.

This clonotype was seen a handful of times. The chain employs TRBV20-1 and TRBJ2-5; TRBD1 matches 9 bases. Trimming removed 0 bases from V and 6 bases from J; junction bases left unmatched: 5. The length of the CDR3 is 14 residues. From germline, CDR1 is DFQATT and CDR2 SNEGSKA (reference sequence). The CDR3 coding sequence is TGCAGTGCTAGAGATCCGGGGACAGGGCAGACCCAGTACTTC. Translation: CSARDPGTGQTQYF.

The chain recombines TRBV7-2 with TRBJ2-1; unclear D gene. Trimming removed 5 bases from V and 5 bases from J, with 10 bases in between. The CDR3 runs 13 residues. Germline CDR1 and CDR2: SGHTA and FQGNSA. The chain's CDR3 is CASSPRTNNEQFF. Written as DNA, the CDR3 is TGTGCCAGCAGCCCAAGGACGAACAATGAGCAGTTCTTC.

V usage is TRBV5-1 and J usage is TRBJ2-7, with 7 bases matching TRBD1. J gave up 10 bases and V 0 bases, and 10 bases lay outside the gene matches. The CDR3 totals 14 residues. Per the germline V gene, CDR1 is SGHRS and CDR2 is YFSETQ. CDR3 bases: TGCGCCAGCAGCTTGGATAACACAGGGGCCCGCCAGTACTTC. Protein: CASSLDNTGARQYF.

This clonotype appeared a single time. J is TRBJ2-1 and V is TRBV5-1; 7 bases are a match to TRBD2. The CDR3 loop spans 15 amino acids. Germline loops: CDR1 SGHRS, CDR2 YFSETQ. J lost 7 bases, V lost 3 bases, and 10 bases had no gene match. The CDR3 DNA reads TGCGCCAGCAGCTCCGGACTAGGTGGGTTGAATGAGCAGTTCTTC. Its protein is CASSSGLGGLNEQFF.

This clonotype was seen only a few times. This chain connects TRBV7-2 to TRBJ2-2; TRBD2 matches at 9 bases. Germline assignment: CDR1 SGHTA and CDR2 FQGNSA. The CDR3 has 17 residues. V trimming: 1 base; J trimming: 5 bases; junction bases outside the gene matches: 8. In DNA, the CDR3 is TGTGCCAGCAGCTTAGGGGGTAGCGGGAGTTTAACCGGGGAGCTGTTTTTT. This translates into CASSLGGSGSLTGELFF.

The chain combines TRBV20-1 with TRBJ2-5; maybe TRBD1 (5 bases). The germline gives CDR1 DFQATT, CDR2 SNEGSKA (reference sequence). The V and J ends lost 5 bases and 1 base respectively, with 8 bases between them. The CDR3 spans 12 residues. CDR3 in DNA: TGCAGTGCTTTGGACATCCAAGAGACCCAGTACTTC. Its protein product is CSALDIQETQYF.

This clonotype was seen ten or more times. This rearrangement joins TRBV3-1 to TRBJ2-2, with D perhaps TRBD2 (5 bases). The V gene's germline CDR1 is LGHDT and CDR2 YNNKEL (reference sequence). V lost 2 bases and J lost 6, with 10 bases in between. CDR3 length equals 14 residues. CDR3 loop: CASSQFTGAGELFF. CDR3 DNA: TGTGCCAGCAGCCAATTCACCGGGGCCGGGGAGCTGTTTTTT.

The chain carries TRBV5-1 and TRBJ2-5; D uncertain. This CDR3 contains 13 residues. CDR1 SGHRS and CDR2 YFSETQ come from the germline V gene. The V end lost 0 bases, the J end lost 4 bases, and 7 bases lay between the germline ends. CDR3 region: CASSLASRETQYF. Written as DNA, the CDR3 is TGCGCCAGCAGCTTGGCCAGTCGAGAGACCCAGTACTTC.

The rearrangement links TRBV20-1 to TRBJ2-7; D perhaps matches TRBD2 (7 bases). The CDR3 is made up of 13 amino acids. The V gene's germline CDR1 is DFQATT and CDR2 SNEGSKA (reference sequence). The CDR3 sequence: CPTEGEGLGEQYF. CDR3 coding DNA: TGCCCGACGGAGGGGGAGGGCCTGGGTGAGCAGTACTTC.

This chain links TRBV7-9 with TRBJ2-3; 10 bases agree with TRBD1. From germline, CDR1 is SEHNR and CDR2 FQNEAQ (reference sequence). J lost 3 bases, V lost 5 bases, and 5 bases had no gene match. The CDR3 runs to 15 residues. The CDR3 is CASSQTGGWTDTQYF. The CDR3 DNA sequence: TGTGCCAGCAGCCAGACAGGGGGCTGGACAGATACGCAGTATTTT.

This clonotype appeared a few times. This chain joins TRBV7-9 and TRBJ2-5; 12 positions agree with TRBD2. Germline V gives CDR1 SEHNR, CDR2 FQNEAQ (reference sequence). The CDR3 spans 15 residues. After removal of 5 bases from V and 7 bases from J, the junction contained 8 bases not matched to a gene. The CDR3 here is CASSPTSGRPGTQYF. The CDR3 DNA reads as TGTGCCAGCAGCCCTACTAGCGGGAGGCCCGGGACCCAGTACTTC.

V and J are TRBV4-3 and TRBJ2-2; D may be TRBD2 (6 bases). CDR1 and CDR2 from the germline V gene are LGHNA and YSLEER. The CDR3 consists of 15 residues. V lost 7 bases and J lost 1, with 13 bases in between. CDR3 in amino acids: CASNRAGLNTGELFF. The CDR3 nucleotides are TGCGCCAGCAACCGGGCGGGACTGAACACCGGGGAGCTGTTTTTT.

V usage is TRBV6-2 or TRBV6-3 and J usage is TRBJ1-2; D unresolved. Between the trimmed V and J ends, which lost 2 bases and 4 bases, there was a span of 5 bases. Germline V CDR1 and CDR2: MNHEY, SVGEGT. The CDR3 is made up of 12 amino acids. CDR3 region: CASSYDGYGYTF. CDR3 DNA sequence: TGTGCCAGCAGTTACGACGGCTATGGCTACACCTTC.

The chain couples TRBV5-1 to TRBJ2-7, with D perhaps matching TRBD1 (5 bases). This CDR3 is 16 amino acids long. The V gene's germline CDR1 is SGHRS and CDR2 YFSETQ. Trimming pared 4 bases from V and 3 bases from J, leaving 20 bases between. The CDR3 here is CASSIKVGHPFYEQYF. CDR3 DNA: TGCGCCAGCAGCATCAAGGTGGGGCACCCCTTCTACGAGCAGTACTTC.

This clonotype was seen more than once but under ten times. The V and J genes are TRBV5-5 and TRBJ2-1, with TRBD2 matching over 13 bases. V shed 4 bases and J 6 bases; nucleotides not matched to a gene: 4. This CDR3 has 15 amino acids. Germline V CDR1 and CDR2: SGHKS, YYEKEE (reference sequence). The CDR3 DNA reads as TGTGCCAGCAGCACGACTAGCGGGGGGACCAATGAGCAGTTCTTC. This translates into CASSTTSGGTNEQFF.

The table lists this clonotype with a few counts. V and J are TRBV5-1 and TRBJ2-6, with D hard to call. Germline V CDR1 and CDR2: SGHRS, YFSETQ. Trimming cost V 3 bases and J 0 bases, with 4 bases left between them. The CDR3 has 14 amino acids. The CDR3 sequence is CASSYLSGANVLTF. The CDR3 DNA reads TGCGCCAGCAGCTATCTCTCTGGGGCCAACGTCCTGACTTTC.

This clonotype came up a few times. This chain links TRBV27 with TRBJ2-5, with 8 bases matching TRBD2. The CDR3 extends over 17 amino acids. The V segment lost 3 bases and the J segment 0 bases; nucleotides outside the gene matches: 9. From germline, CDR1 is MNHEY and CDR2 SMNVEV (reference sequence). Here the CDR3 reads CASSFRGTRLYQETQYF. Here the CDR3 DNA reads TGTGCCAGCAGTTTCCGAGGGACTAGACTCTACCAAGAGACCCAGTACTTC.